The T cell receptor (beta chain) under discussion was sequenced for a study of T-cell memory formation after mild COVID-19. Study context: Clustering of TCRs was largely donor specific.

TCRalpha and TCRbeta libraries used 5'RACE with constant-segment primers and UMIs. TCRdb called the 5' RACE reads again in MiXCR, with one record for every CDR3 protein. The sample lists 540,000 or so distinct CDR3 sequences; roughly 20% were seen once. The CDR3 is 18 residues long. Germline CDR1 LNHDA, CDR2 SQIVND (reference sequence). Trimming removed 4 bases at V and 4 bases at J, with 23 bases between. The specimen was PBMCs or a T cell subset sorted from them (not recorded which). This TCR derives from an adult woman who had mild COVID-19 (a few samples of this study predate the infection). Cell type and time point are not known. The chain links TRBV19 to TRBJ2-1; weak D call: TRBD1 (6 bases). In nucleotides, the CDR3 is TGTGCCAGTAGTACCGCTCCTATACAGGGATTCTCGTACAATGAGCAGTTCTTC. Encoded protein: CASSTAPIQGFSYNEQFF.